This passage covers 21 T cell receptor beta chains from one sample sequenced in a study of blood T cell repertoires in COVID-19. Profiling relied on immunoSEQ multiplex PCR, and the TCRdb table lists in-frame clones only, not all of them. The repertoire holds 210,000 or so clones, with roughly 90% as singletons. The specimen was peripheral blood. These receptors originate from a man over 45 with acute or convalescent COVID-19.

This clone was recorded only once. The rearrangement links TRBV27 to TRBJ1-4, with TRBD1 as a possible D gene (6 bases). V lost 1 base, J lost 7 bases, and 13 bases lay in between. The germline gives CDR1 MNHEY, CDR2 SMNVEV (reference sequence). The CDR3 extends over 15 amino acids. CDR3 loop: CASSLFWGGREKLFF. The CDR3, as DNA: TGTGCCAGCAGTTTATTCTGGGGGGGGCGTGAAAAACTGTTTTTT.

For the CDR3, the DNA is TGTGCCAGCAGCTACGTTTTCGGACAGGCGCATAGCTCTGGAAACACCATATATTTT. Encoded protein: CASSYVFGQAHSSGNTIYF. J is TRBJ1-3 and V is TRBV7-2, with 7 nucleotides matching TRBD1. Looked up from germline, CDR1 is SGHTA and CDR2 is FQGNSA. The CDR3 spans 19 residues. Trimming at V came to 4 bases and at J to 0 bases, leaving 15 bases not matched to a gene.

The chain combines TRBV27 with TRBJ1-3; 7 bases are a match to TRBD1. The CDR3 loop spans 15 amino acids. CDR1 MNHEY and CDR2 SMNVEV come from the germline V gene (reference sequence). V was pared by 6 bases and J by 0 bases, with 5 bases of the junction left unmatched. Here the CDR3 DNA reads TGTGCCAGCAGCCCCGGGACAGACTCTGGAAACACCATATATTTT. Translation: CASSPGTDSGNTIYF.

The chain couples TRBV5-5 to TRBJ1-4, with TRBD1 as a possible D gene (6 bases). The CDR3 covers 17 residues. Trimming removed 2 bases from V and 4 bases from J, with 18 bases in between. Germline-derived CDR1 and CDR2 are SGHKS and YYEKEE (reference sequence). As DNA, the CDR3 is TGTGCCAGCAGCTTTCGGGCCGTAGGACAGTTTAATGAAAAACTGTTTTTT. Translation: CASSFRAVGQFNEKLFF.

The J gene is TRBJ1-4, the V gene TRBV9; D is ambiguous. CDR1 and CDR2 from the germline V gene are SGDLS and YYNGEE. Trimming removed 4 bases from V and 7 bases from J, with 5 bases in between. The CDR3 length is 11 residues. The CDR3 region is CASSPGEKLFF. The CDR3 nucleotides are TGTGCCAGCAGCCCCGGTGAAAAACTGTTTTTT.

The rearrangement joins TRBV19 to TRBJ2-3, with 11 bases matching TRBD2. Trimming cost V 5 bases and J 1 base; bases outside gene matches: 5. Looked up from germline, CDR1 is LNHDA and CDR2 is SQIVND (reference sequence). This CDR3 contains 16 residues. CDR3 protein: CASSATTSGGTDTQYF. The CDR3 DNA reads TGTGCCAGTAGTGCAACGACTAGCGGGGGCACAGATACGCAGTATTTT.

A few counts support this clone. The J gene is TRBJ1-5, the V gene TRBV5-6; D possibly corresponds to TRBD1 (6 bases). V lost 4 bases, J lost 6 bases, and 11 bases lay in between. CDR1 SGHDT and CDR2 YYEEEE come from the germline V gene. The CDR3 covers 13 residues. The CDR3 sequence: CASSQGQSQPQHF. CDR3 DNA sequence: TGTGCCAGCAGCCAAGGACAGAGTCAGCCCCAGCATTTT.

As regards this clone: Other nucleotide sequences in the sample specify the same CDR3. The V gene is TRBV2, the J gene TRBJ2-3, with 12 bases identical to TRBD2. V lost 0 bases to trimming and J lost 4 bases; unmatched junction nucleotides: 8. The V gene's germline CDR1 is SNHLY and CDR2 FYNNEI. CDR3 length equals 18 residues. The CDR3 DNA is TGTGCCAGCAGTGAAGCTCGTCTAGCGGGGGGGCTCGCAGATACGCAGTATTTT. It specifies CASSEARLAGGLADTQYF. The full variable domain, completed using reference TRBV2 and TRBJ2-3, is EPEVTQTPSHQVTQMGQEVILRCVPISNHLYFYWYRQILGQKVEFLVSFYNNEISEKSEIFDDQFSVERPDGSNFTLKIRSTKLEDSAMYFCASSEARLAGGLADTQYFGPGTRLTVL.

The chain carries TRBV19 and TRBJ1-4, with no clear D. Germline V lookup: CDR1 LNHDA, CDR2 SQIVND (reference sequence). The CDR3 is 14 amino acids. The V and J ends lost 8 bases and 7 bases respectively, with 17 bases between them. In DNA form, the CDR3 reads TGTGCCAGTTCCGGTCGAGGAGCGGGTGAAAAACTGTTTTTT. It is translated as CASSGRGAGEKLFF.

The chain combines TRBV3-1 (or the pseudogene TRBV3-2) with TRBJ1-2; D gene uncertain. CDR1 is LGHDT and CDR2 is YNNKEL in the germline V gene (reference sequence). The CDR3 totals 12 residues. Trimming left V 6 bases short and J 13 bases short, with 18 bases between. The chain's CDR3 is CASRDAGQRCTF. CDR3 in DNA: TGTGCCAGCAGGGACGCGGGTCAACGGTGCACCTTC.

The CDR3 nucleotides read TGCGCCAGCAGCTTGGCAGTAGGGGGCGAATTGGATTCACCCCTCCACTTT. This codes for CASSLAVGGELDSPLHF. The chain links TRBV5-1 to TRBJ1-6; 7 nucleotides line up with TRBD1. This CDR3 is 17 amino acids long. With 0 bases clipped from V and 8 bases from J, the junction kept 11 bases outside the gene matches. Germline loops: CDR1 SGHRS, CDR2 YFSETQ.

J is TRBJ1-3 and V is TRBV5-4; D is ambiguous. The CDR3 runs to 14 residues. The germline gives CDR1 SGHNT, CDR2 YYREEE (reference sequence). Trimming removed 2 bases at V and 3 bases at J, with 9 bases between. In DNA form, the CDR3 reads TGTGCCAGCAGCTTTTGGGGAGGTGGAAACACCATATATTTT. It translates to CASSFWGGGNTIYF.

The chain recombines TRBV3-1 (or the pseudogene TRBV3-2) with TRBJ2-3, with a weak D call TRBD1 (8 bases). The CDR3 has 15 residues. V was clipped by 4 bases and J by 6 bases, with 17 bases between them. Per the germline V gene, CDR1 is LGHDT and CDR2 is YNNKEL (reference sequence). DNA for the CDR3: TGTGCCAGCAGCCTACGGACAGGGAGGGCCGATACGCAGTATTTT. Protein: CASSLRTGRADTQYF.

The chain is built from TRBV10-3 and TRBJ2-1, with 10 bases lining up with TRBD2. Germline values: CDR1 ENHRY, CDR2 SYGVKD. J lost 5 bases, V lost 0 bases, and 4 bases had no gene match. This CDR3 spans 16 amino acids. Here the CDR3 reads CAISESKLAGNNEQFF. In DNA form, the CDR3 reads TGTGCCATCAGTGAGTCGAAACTAGCGGGGAACAATGAGCAGTTCTTC.

The rearrangement links TRBV19 to TRBJ2-3; 11 positions agree with TRBD1. CDR1 LNHDA and CDR2 SQIVND come from the germline V gene (reference sequence). V dropped 5 bases and J dropped 4; count of bases not matched to a gene: 5. The CDR3 runs to 15 residues. CDR3 sequence (DNA): TGTGCCAGTAGTTCAAGGGACAGGGGGTCAGATACGCAGTATTTT. Its protein product is CASSSRDRGSDTQYF.

The chain recombines TRBV28 with TRBJ1-1; 7 positions match TRBD1. V was clipped by 8 bases and J by 10 bases; unmatched bases: 4. CDR3 length: 10 amino acids. Germline V gene sequence: CDR1 MDHEN, CDR2 SYDVKM. The CDR3 DNA sequence: TGTGCCAGCGGCTACAGGGGAGCTTTCTTT. This gives the protein CASGYRGAFF. Filled out from reference TRBV28 and TRBJ1-1, the complete variable domain reads DVKVTQSSRYLVKRTGEKVFLECVQDMDHENMFWYRQDPGLGLRLIYFSYDVKMKEKGDIPEGYSVSREKKERFSLILESASTNQTSMYLCASGYRGAFFGQGTRLTVV.

The CDR3 sequence: CASSLRTGNGYTF. In nucleotides, the CDR3 is TGTGCCAGCAGTTTAAGGACAGGGAATGGCTACACCTTC. The V and J genes are TRBV27 and TRBJ1-2; 8 bases are a match to TRBD1. The CDR3 covers 13 residues. Germline loops: CDR1 MNHEY, CDR2 SMNVEV (reference sequence). Losses at the gene ends were 2 bases for V and 6 bases for J; bases not matched to a gene: 2.

This clone came up once. The chain combines TRBV15 with TRBJ2-5, with D possibly being TRBD2 (6 bases). The V end lost 4 bases, the J end lost 0 bases, and 15 bases lay between the germline ends. Germline CDR1 reads LNHNV; CDR2 reads YYDKDF (reference sequence). CDR3 length: 16 amino acids. In DNA, the CDR3 is TGTGCCACCAGCACGGGAGATGACTACCACCAAGAGACCCAGTACTTC. Protein product: CATSTGDDYHQETQYF.

This sequence joins TRBV10-3 and TRBJ1-2; tentatively, D is TRBD1 (6 bases). There are 15 residues in the CDR3. V was trimmed by 0 bases and J by 7 bases, leaving 15 bases between them. Looked up from germline, CDR1 is ENHRY and CDR2 is SYGVKD. CDR3 sequence (DNA): TGTGCCATCAGTGAGTCTGTAGGGCAGGGGCCTGGCTACACCTTC. It yields the protein CAISESVGQGPGYTF.

The CDR3 DNA reads as TGTGCCAGCAGTTCTCCGGGACAGAATCCCCACGAGCAGTACGTC. Translating it yields CASSSPGQNPHEQYV. This chain connects TRBV6-6 to TRBJ2-7, with 7 bases aligning to TRBD1. This CDR3 spans 15 amino acids. Germline CDR1 and CDR2: MNHNY and SVGAGI (reference sequence). V dropped 4 bases and J dropped 5; count of bases not matched to a gene: 11.

As DNA, the CDR3 is TGTGCCATCAGTGATTTGGGGGGATCACCCCTCCACTTT. Its protein product is CAISDLGGSPLHF. The chain employs TRBV10-3 and TRBJ1-6; TRBD1 is a possible D gene (5 bases). CDR3 length: 13 residues. Deletions cut 3 bases from V and 10 bases from J, with 10 bases between. CDR1 is ENHRY, CDR2 SYGVKD, per germline.